The sample holds many counts of the clone carrying this T cell receptor (beta chain). The antigen remains undetermined. Construction of TCR beta libraries relied on iRepertoire HTBI primers and on Arm-PCR targeting CDR3 regions. TCRdb analysed the multiplex PCR reads with MiXCR anew, one entry per CDR3 protein. Of 500,000 or so distinct CDR3 sequences detected, 15% to 20% appear once; the ten largest clones hold approximately 12%. The V gene's germline CDR1 is SGHAT and CDR2 FQNNGV. CDR3 length: 15 amino acids. The V and J ends lost 4 bases and 9 bases respectively, with 21 bases between them. Documented time point: newly diagnosed GD, antithyroid drugs for less than 3 months. TCR sequences were obtained from RNA taken from PBMCs. The record originates from a study of regulatory T cells in long-lasting Graves disease. Notes on the study in general: Shared public clonotypes totalled approximately 3,000 in persistent patients, compared with 966 in new patients.

Another study also made use of these data, one on T cells in Graves' hyperthyroidism and ophthalmopathy.

Here the sequenced sample was peripheral blood mononuclear cells (PBMCs), taken at new diagnosis, from a patient treated with antithyroid drugs. The sequence came from a man aged 35 to 55 with Graves disease. The V gene is TRBV11-2, the J gene TRBJ2-5; D is possibly TRBD1 (6 bases). The CDR3: CASSSILTGVGAQYF. The CDR3 coding sequence is TGTGCCAGCAGCTCCATCTTGACAGGAGTAGGAGCCCAGTACTTC.